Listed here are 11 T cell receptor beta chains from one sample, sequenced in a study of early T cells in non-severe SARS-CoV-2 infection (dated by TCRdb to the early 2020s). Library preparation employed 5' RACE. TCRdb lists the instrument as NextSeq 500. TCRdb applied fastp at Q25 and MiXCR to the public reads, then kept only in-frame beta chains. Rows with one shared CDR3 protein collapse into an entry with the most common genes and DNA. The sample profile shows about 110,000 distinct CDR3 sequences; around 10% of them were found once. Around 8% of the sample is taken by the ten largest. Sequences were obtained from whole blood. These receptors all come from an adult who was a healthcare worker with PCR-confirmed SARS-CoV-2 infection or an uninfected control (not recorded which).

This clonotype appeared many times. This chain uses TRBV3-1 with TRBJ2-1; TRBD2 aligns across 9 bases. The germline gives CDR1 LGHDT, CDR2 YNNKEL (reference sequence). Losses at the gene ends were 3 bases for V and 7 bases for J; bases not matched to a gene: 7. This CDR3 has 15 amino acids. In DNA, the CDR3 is TGTGCCAGCAGCCACACCCCGACTAGCGGTAATGAGCAGTTCTTC. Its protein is CASSHTPTSGNEQFF.

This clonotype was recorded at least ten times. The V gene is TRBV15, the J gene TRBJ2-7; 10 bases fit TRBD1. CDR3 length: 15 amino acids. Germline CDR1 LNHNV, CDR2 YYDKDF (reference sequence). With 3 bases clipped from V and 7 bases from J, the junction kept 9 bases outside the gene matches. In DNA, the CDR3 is TGTGCCACCAGCAGCACAGTGACAGGGGGCAGAGAGCAGTACTTC. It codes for CATSSTVTGGREQYF. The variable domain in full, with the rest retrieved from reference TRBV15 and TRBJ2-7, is DAMVIQNPRYQVTQFGKPVTLSCSQTLNHNVMYWYQQKSSQAPKLLFHYYDKDFNNEADTPDNFQSRRPNTSFCFLDIRSPGLGDTAMYLCATSSTVTGGREQYFGPGTRLTVT.

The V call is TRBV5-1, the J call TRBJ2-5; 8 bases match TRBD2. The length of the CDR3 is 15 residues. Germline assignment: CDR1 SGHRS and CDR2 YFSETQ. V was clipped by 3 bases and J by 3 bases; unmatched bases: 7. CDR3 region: CASSSGSGGEETQYF. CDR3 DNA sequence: TGCGCCAGCAGCTCCGGGAGCGGGGGAGAAGAGACCCAGTACTTC.

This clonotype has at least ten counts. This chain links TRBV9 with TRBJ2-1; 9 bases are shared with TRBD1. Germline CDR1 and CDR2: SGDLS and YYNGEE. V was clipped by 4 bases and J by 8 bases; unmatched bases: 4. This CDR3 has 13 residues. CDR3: CASSPQGADEQFF. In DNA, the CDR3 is TGTGCCAGCAGCCCACAGGGGGCGGATGAGCAGTTCTTC.

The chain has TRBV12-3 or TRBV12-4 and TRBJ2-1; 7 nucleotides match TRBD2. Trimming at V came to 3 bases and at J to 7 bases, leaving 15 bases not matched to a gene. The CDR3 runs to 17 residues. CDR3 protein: CASSFSRLAARGNEQFF. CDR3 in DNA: TGTGCCAGCAGTTTTAGCCGGCTAGCGGCGAGAGGTAATGAGCAGTTCTTC.

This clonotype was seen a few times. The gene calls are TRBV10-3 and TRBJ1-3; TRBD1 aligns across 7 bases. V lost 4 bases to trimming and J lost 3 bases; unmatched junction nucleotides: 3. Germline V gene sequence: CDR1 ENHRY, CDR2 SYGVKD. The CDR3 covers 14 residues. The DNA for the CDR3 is TGTGCCATCAGTGCGAGGGACAGTGGAAACACCATATATTTT. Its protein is CAISARDSGNTIYF.

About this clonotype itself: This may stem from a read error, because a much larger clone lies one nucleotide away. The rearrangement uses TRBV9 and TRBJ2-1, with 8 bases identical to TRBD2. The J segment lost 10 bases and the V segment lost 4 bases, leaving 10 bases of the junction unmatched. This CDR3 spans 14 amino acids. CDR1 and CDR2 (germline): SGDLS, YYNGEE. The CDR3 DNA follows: TGTGCCAGCAGCATACGGACTAGCTCATGGGAGCAGTTCTTC. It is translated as CASSIRTSSWEQFF.

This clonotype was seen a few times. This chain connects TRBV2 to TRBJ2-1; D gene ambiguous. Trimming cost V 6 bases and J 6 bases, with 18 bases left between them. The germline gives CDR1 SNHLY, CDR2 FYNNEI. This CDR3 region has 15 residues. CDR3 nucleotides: TGTGCCAGCAGCAAACTTGAGCGTCCACGCAATGAGCAGTTCTTC. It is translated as CASSKLERPRNEQFF.

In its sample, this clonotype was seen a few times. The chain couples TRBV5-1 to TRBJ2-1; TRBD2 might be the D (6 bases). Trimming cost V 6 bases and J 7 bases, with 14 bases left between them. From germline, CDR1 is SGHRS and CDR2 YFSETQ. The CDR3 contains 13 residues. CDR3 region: CASKTGVANEQFF. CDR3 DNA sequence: TGCGCCAGCAAGACGGGAGTAGCAAATGAGCAGTTCTTC.

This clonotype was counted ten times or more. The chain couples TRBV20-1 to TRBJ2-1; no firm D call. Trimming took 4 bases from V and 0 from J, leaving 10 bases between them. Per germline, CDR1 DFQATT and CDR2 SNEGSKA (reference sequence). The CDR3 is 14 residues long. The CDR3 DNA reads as TGCAGTGCTAACCCCCTTTCCTCCTACAATGAGCAGTTCTTC. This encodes CSANPLSSYNEQFF.

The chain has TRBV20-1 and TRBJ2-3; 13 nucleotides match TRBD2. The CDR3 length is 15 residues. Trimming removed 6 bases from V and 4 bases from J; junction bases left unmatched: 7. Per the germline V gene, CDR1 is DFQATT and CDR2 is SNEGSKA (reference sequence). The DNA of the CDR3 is TGCAGTGCGAGGACTAGCGGGAGAGTGGCAGATACGCAGTATTTT. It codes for CSARTSGRVADTQYF.